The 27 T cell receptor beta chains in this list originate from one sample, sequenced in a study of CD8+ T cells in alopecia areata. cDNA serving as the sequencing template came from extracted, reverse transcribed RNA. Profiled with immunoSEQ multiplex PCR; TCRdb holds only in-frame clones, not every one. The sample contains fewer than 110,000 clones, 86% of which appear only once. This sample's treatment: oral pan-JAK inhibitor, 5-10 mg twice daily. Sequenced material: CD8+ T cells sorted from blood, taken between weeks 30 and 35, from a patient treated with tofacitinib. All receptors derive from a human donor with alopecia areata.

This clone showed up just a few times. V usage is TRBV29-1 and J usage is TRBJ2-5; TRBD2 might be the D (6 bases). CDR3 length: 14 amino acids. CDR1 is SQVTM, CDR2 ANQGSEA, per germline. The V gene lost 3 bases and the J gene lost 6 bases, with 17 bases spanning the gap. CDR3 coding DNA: TGCAGCGTTGACAGCGGGCCCGGGTGGAAGACCCAGTACTTC. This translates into CSVDSGPGWKTQYF.

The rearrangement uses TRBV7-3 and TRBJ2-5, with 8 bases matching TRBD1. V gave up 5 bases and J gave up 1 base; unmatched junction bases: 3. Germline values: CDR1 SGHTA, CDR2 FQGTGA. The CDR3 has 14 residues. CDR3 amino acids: CASSQTGGQETQYF. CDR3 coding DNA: TGTGCCAGCAGCCAAACAGGGGGCCAAGAGACCCAGTACTTC. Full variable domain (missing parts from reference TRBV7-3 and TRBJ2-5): GAGVSQTPSNKVTEKGKYVELRCDPISGHTALYWYRQSLGQGPEFLIYFQGTGAADDSGLPNDRFFAVRPEGSVSTLKIQRTERGDSAVYLCASSQTGGQETQYFGPGTRLLVL.

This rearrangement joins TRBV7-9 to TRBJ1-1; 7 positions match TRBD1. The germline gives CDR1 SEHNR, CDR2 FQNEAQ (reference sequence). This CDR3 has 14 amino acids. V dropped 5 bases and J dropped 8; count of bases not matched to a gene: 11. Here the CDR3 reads CASSHGRQGTEAFF. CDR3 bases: TGTGCCAGCAGCCACGGAAGACAGGGCACCGAAGCTTTCTTT.

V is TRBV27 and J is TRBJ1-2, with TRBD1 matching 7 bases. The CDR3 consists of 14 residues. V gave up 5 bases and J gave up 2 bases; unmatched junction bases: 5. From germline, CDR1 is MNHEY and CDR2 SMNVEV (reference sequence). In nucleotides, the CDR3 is TGTGCCAGCAGTGTACAGGGGTGGAACTATGGCTACACCTTC. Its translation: CASSVQGWNYGYTF.

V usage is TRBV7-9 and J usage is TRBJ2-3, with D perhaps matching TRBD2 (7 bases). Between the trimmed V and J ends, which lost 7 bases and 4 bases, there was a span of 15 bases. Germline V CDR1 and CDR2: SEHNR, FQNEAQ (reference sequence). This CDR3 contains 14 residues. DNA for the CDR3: TGTGCCAGCAAACAAGGGGGGGCCCCAGATACGCAGTATTTT. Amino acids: CASKQGGAPDTQYF.

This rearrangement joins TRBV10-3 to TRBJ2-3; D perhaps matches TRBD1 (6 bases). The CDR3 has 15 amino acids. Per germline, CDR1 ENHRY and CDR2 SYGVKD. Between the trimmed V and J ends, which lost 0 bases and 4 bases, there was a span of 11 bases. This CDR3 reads CAISESHRVADTQYF. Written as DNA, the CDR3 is TGTGCCATCAGTGAGTCCCACAGGGTCGCAGATACGCAGTATTTT.

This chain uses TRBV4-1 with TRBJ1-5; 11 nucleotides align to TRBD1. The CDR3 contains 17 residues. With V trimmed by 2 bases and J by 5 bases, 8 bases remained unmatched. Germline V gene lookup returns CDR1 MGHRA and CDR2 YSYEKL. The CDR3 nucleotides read TGCGCCAGCAGCCAACGGCTGGGACAGGGGGTTGATCAGCCCCAGCATTTT. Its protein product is CASSQRLGQGVDQPQHF.

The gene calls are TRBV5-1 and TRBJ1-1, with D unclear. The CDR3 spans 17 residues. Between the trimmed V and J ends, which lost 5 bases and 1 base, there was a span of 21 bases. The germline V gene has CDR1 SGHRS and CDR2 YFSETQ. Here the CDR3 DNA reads TGCGCCAGCAGTTCACTTGAGATGGGGTTCTCGAACACTGAAGCTTTCTTT. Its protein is CASSSLEMGFSNTEAFF. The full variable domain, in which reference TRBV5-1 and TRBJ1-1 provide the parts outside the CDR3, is KAGVTQTPRYLIKTRGQQVTLSCSPISGHRSVSWYQQTPGQGLQFLFEYFSETQRNKGNFPGRFSGRQFSNSRSEMNVSTLELGDSALYLCASSSLEMGFSNTEAFFGQGTRLTVV.

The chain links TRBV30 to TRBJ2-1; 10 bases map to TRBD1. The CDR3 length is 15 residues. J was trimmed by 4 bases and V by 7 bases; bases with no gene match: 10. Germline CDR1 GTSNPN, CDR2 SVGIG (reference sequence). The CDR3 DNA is TGTGCCTCCCGGGACAGGGGTTCGACTTACAATGAGCAGTTCTTC. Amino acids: CASRDRGSTYNEQFF.

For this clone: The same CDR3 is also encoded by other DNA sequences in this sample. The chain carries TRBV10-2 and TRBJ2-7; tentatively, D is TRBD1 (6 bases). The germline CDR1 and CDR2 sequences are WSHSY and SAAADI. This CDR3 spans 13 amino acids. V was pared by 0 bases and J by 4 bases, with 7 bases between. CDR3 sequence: CASSESGAYEQYF. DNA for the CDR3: TGCGCCAGCAGTGAGTCGGGGGCGTACGAGCAGTACTTC.

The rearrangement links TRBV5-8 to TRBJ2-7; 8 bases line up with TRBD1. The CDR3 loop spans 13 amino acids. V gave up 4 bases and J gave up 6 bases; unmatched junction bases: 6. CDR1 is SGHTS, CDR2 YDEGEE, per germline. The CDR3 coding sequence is TGTGCCAGCAGCCGACAGGGGTTAGGCGAGCAGTACTTC. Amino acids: CASSRQGLGEQYF.

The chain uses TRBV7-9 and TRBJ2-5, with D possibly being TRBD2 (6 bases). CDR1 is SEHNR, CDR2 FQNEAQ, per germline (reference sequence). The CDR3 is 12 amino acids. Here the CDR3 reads CAGRDLQETQYF. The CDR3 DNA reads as TGTGCTGGTCGGGACTTACAAGAGACCCAGTACTTC.

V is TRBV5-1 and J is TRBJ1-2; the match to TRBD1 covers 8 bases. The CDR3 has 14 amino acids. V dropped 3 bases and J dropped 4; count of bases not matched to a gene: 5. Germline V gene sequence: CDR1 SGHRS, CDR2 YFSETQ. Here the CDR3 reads CASSSGQDSYGYTF. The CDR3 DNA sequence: TGCGCCAGCAGCTCGGGACAGGATAGCTATGGCTACACCTTC.

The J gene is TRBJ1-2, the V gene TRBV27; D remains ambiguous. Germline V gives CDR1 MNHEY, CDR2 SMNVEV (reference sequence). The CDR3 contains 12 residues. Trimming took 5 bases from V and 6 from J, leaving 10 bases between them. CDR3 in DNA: TGTGCCAGCAGTCACGGACCCAATGGCTACACCTTC. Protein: CASSHGPNGYTF.

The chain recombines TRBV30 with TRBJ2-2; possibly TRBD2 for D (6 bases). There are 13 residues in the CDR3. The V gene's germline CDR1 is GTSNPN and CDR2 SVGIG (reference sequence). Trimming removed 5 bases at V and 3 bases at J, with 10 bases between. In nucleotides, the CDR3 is TGTGCCTGGTCCGCGGGGTACACCGGGGAGCTGTTTTTT. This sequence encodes CAWSAGYTGELFF.

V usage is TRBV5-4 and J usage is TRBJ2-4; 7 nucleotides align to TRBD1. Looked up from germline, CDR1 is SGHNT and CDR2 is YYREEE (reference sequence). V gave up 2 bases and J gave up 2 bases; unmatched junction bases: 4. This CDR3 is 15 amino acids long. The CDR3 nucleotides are TGTGCCAGCAGCTTTTGGGGACAGTCCAAAAACATTCAGTACTTC. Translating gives CASSFWGQSKNIQYF. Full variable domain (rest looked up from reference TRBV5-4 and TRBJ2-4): ETGVTQSPTHLIKTRGQQVTLRCSSQSGHNTVSWYQQALGQGPQFIFQYYREEENGRGNFPPRFSGLQFPNYSSELNVNALELDDSALYLCASSFWGQSKNIQYFGAGTRLSVL.

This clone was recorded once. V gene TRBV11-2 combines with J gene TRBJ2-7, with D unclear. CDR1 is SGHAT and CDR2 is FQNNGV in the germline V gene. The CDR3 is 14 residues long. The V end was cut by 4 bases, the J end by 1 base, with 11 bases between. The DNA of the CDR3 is TGTGCCAGCAGCTACTCCCGTGGGTCCTACGAGCAGTACTTC. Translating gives CASSYSRGSYEQYF.

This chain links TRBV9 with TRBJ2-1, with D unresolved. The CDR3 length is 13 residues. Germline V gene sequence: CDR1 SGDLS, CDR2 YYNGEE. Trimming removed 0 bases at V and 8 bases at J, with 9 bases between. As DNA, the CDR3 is TGTGCCAGCAGCGTAGCTACCACCTATGAGCAGTTCTTC. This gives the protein CASSVATTYEQFF. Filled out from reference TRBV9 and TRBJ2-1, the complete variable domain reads DSGVTQTPKHLITATGQRVTLRCSPRSGDLSVYWYQQSLDQGLQFLIQYYNGEERAKGNILERFSAQQFPDLHSELNLSSLELGDSALYFCASSVATTYEQFFGPGTRLTVL.

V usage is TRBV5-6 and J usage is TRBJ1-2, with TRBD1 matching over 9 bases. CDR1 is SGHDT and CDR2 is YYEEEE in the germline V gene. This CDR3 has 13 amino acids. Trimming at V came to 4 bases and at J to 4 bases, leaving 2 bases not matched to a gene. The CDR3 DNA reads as TGTGCCAGCAGCCCGGGACAGGGCTATGGCTACACCTTC. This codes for CASSPGQGYGYTF. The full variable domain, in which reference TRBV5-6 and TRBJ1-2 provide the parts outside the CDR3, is DAGVTQSPTHLIKTRGQQVTLRCSPKSGHDTVSWYQQALGQGPQFIFQYYEEEERQRGNFPDRFSGHQFPNYSSELNVNALLLGDSALYLCASSPGQGYGYTFGSGTRLTVV.

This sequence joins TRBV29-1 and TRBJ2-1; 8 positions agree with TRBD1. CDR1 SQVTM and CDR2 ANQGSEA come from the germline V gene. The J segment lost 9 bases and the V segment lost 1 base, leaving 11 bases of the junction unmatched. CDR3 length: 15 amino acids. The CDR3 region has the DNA TGCAGCGTTGAAGCAGACAGGGGCTCGGTTGGTGAGCAGTTCTTC. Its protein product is CSVEADRGSVGEQFF.

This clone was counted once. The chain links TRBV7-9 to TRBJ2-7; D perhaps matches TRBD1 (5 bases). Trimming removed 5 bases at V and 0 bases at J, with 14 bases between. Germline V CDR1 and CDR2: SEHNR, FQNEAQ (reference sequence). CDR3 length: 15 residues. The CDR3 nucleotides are TGTGCCAGCAGCCCAATTGACAGAGGCTCCTACGAGCAGTACTTC. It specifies CASSPIDRGSYEQYF.

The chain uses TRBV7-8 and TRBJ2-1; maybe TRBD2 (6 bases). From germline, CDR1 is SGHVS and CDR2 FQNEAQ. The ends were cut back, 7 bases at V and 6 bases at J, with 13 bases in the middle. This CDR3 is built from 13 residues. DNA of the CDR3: TGTGCCAGCATCGAGTGGGAGGTCAATGAGCAGTTCTTC. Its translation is CASIEWEVNEQFF.

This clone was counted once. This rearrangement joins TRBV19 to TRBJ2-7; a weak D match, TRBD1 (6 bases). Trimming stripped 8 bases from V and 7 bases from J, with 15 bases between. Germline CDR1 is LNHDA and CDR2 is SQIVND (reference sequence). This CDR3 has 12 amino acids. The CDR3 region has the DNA TGTGCCAGTGGGTTGGGGGCGCGTGAGCAGTACTTC. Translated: CASGLGAREQYF.

The CDR3 DNA is TGTGCCAGCAGCGTCGAACAGGGGAAAGGTTACGAGCAGTACTTC. The encoded protein is CASSVEQGKGYEQYF. This chain links TRBV9 with TRBJ2-7; 7 nucleotides align to TRBD1. Germline loops: CDR1 SGDLS, CDR2 YYNGEE. CDR3 length: 15 residues. V shed 2 bases and J 4 bases; nucleotides not matched to a gene: 9.

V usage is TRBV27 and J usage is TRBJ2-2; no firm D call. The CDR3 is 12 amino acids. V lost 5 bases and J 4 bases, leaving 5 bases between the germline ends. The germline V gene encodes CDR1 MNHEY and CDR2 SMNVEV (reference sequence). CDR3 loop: CASSATTGELFF. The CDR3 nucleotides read TGTGCCAGCAGTGCGACCACCGGGGAGCTGTTTTTT.

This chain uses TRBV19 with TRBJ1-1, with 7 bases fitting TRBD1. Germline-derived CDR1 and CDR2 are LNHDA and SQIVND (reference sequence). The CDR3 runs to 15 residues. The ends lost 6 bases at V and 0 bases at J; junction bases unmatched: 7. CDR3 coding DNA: TGTGCCAGTAGCCTTACAGGGGAGATGAACACTGAAGCTTTCTTT. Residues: CASSLTGEMNTEAFF. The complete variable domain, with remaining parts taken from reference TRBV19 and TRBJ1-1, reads DGGITQSPKYLFRKEGQNVTLSCEQNLNHDAMYWYRQDPGQGLRLIYYSQIVNDFQKGDIAEGYSVSREKKESFPLTVTSAQKNPTAFYLCASSLTGEMNTEAFFGQGTRLTVV.

CDR3 region: CAWSVLAGSSDTQYF. CDR3 DNA: TGTGCCTGGAGTGTACTAGCGGGGTCGTCGGATACGCAGTATTTT. This sequence joins TRBV30 and TRBJ2-3; 10 nucleotides line up with TRBD2. V gave up 0 bases and J gave up 6 bases; unmatched junction bases: 6. Germline CDR1 reads GTSNPN; CDR2 reads SVGIG (reference sequence). The CDR3 length is 15 residues.